This T cell receptor beta chain stems from a study of blood T cell repertoires in COVID-19. Only in-frame clones appear in the TCRdb table, and some are missing; sequencing was by immunoSEQ multiplex PCR. The sample shows 150,000 to 200,000 clones, about 88% of them seen only once. Trimming removed 4 bases from V and 9 bases from J, with 16 bases in between. The V gene's germline CDR1 is SGHTS and CDR2 YDEGEE. The CDR3 totals 13 residues. The sequencing input was peripheral blood. The chain couples TRBV5-8 to TRBJ1-2; D is unclear. The sequence came from a man between 65 and 79 years old with active or convalescent COVID-19. The chain's CDR3 is CASSPRDVWSYTF. The DNA for the CDR3 is TGTGCCAGCAGCCCCCGGGATGTTTGGAGCTACACCTTC.